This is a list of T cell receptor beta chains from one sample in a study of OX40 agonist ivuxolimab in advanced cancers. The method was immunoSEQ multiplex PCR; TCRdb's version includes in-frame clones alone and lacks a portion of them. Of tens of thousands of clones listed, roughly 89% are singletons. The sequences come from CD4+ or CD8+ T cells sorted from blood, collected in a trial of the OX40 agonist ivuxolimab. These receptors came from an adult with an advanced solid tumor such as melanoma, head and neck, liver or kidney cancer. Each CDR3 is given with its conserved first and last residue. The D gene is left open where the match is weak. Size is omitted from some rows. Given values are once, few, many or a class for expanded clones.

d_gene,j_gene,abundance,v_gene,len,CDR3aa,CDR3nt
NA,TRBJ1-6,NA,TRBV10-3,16,CAIRGAERDSVGALHF,TGTGCCATCAGGGGTGCCGAACGGGACTCTGTGGGGGCCCTCCACTTT
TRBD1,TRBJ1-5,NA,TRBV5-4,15,CASSAGQGVDQPQHF,TGTGCCAGCAGCGCCGGACAGGGAGTAGATCAGCCCCAGCATTTT
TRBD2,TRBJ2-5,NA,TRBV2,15,CASSVERGPIETQYF,TGTGCCAGCAGTGTAGAGCGGGGGCCGATAGAGACCCAGTACTTC
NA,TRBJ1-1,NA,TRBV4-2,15,CASMYVGVRGTEAFF,TGTGCCAGCATGTATGTTGGGGTTAGAGGGACTGAAGCTTTCTTT
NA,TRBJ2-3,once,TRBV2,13,CASSKRYADTQYF,TGTGCCAGCAGTAAGAGATACGCAGATACGCAGTATTTT
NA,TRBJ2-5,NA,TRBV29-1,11,CSVDGGETQYF,TGCAGCGTTGATGGGGGAGAGACCCAGTACTTC
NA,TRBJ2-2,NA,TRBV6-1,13,CASSQRGVGELFF,TGTGCCAGCAGCCAAAGGGGGGTCGGGGAGCTGTTTTTT
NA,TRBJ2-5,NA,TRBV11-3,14,CASSSPSGGETQYF,TGTGCCAGCAGCTCACCCTCCGGAGGAGAGACCCAGTACTTC
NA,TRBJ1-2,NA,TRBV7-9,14,CASSLELGGHGYTF,TGTGCCAGCAGCTTAGAACTGGGGGGGCATGGCTACACCTTC
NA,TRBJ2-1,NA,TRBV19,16,CASSTQGGGSSNEQFF,TGTGCCAGTAGTACCCAAGGGGGCGGGAGCTCCAATGAGCAGTTCTTC
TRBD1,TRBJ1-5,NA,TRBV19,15,CASSTGQGRVQPQHF,TGTGCCAGTAGTACAGGACAGGGGAGGGTTCAGCCCCAGCATTTT
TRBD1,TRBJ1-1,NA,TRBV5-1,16,CASSLGTGGMNTEAFF,TGCGCCAGCAGCTTGGGGACAGGTGGAATGAACACTGAAGCTTTCTTT
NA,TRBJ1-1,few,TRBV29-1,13,CSVEGQLNTEAFF,TGCAGCGTTGAAGGACAGTTGAACACTGAAGCTTTCTTT
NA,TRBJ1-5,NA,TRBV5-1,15,CASSLSGDEHQPQHF,TGCGCCAGCAGCTTGTCGGGGGATGAACATCAGCCCCAGCATTTT
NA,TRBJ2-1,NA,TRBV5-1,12,CASSFASNEQFF,TGCGCCAGCAGCTTCGCTAGCAATGAGCAGTTCTTC
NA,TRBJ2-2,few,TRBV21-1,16,CASSSHRGQDTGELFF,TGTGCCAGCAGCTCCCACAGGGGGCAGGACACCGGGGAGCTGTTTTTT
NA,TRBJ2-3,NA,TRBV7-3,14,CASSLLPSADTQYF,TGTGCCAGCAGCTTACTTCCGTCGGCAGATACGCAGTATTTT
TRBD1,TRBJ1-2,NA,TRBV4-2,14,CASSAGTAGYGYTF,TGTGCCAGCAGCGCCGGGACAGCGGGCTATGGCTACACCTTC
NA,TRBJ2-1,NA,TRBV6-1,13,CASSDPTSSGEFF,TGTGCCAGCAGTGACCCTACTAGCTCGGGAGAGTTCTTC
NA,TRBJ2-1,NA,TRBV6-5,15,CASSPNWGSYNEQFF,TGTGCCAGCAGCCCGAACTGGGGCTCCTACAATGAGCAGTTCTTC
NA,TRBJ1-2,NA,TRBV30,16,CAWSHQGPGYNYGYTF,TGTGCCTGGAGCCACCAGGGTCCGGGCTATAACTATGGCTACACCTTC
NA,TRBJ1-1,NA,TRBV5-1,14,CASKGDLVTTEAFF,TGCGCCAGCAAGGGGGATTTGGTGACAACTGAAGCTTTCTTT
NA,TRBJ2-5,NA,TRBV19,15,CASSISSLRAETQYF,TGTGCCAGTAGTATCTCTTCCCTCCGGGCGGAGACCCAGTACTTC
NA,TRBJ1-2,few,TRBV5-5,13,CASSLDPMDGYTF,TGTGCCAGCAGCTTGGATCCGATGGATGGCTACACCTTC
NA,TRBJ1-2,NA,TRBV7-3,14,CASSLTTSAAGYTF,TGTGCCAGCAGCCTTACGACCTCCGCGGCTGGCTACACCTTC
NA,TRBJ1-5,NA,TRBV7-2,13,CASSSRVNQPQHF,TGTGCCAGCAGCTCCAGGGTTAATCAGCCCCAGCATTTT
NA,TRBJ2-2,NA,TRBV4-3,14,CASSQDRGTGELFF,TGCGCCAGCAGCCAAGATAGAGGGACCGGGGAGCTGTTTTTT